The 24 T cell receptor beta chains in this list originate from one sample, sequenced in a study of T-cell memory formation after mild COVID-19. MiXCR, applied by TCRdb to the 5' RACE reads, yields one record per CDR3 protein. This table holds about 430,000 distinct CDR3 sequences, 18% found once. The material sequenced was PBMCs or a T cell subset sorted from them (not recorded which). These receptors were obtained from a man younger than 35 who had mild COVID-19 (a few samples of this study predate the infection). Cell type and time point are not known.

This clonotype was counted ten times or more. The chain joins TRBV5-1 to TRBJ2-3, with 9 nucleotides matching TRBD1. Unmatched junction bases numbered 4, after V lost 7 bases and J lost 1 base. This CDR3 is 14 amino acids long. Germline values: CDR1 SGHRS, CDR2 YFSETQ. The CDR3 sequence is CASSGDRGTDTQYF. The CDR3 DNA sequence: TGCGCCAGCTCCGGGGACAGGGGCACAGATACGCAGTATTTT.

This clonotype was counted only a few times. DNA for the CDR3: TGTGCCAGCAGTTTAAGACCGGCAGGGGTGGGCGAGCAGTACTTC. Translated: CASSLRPAGVGEQYF. The V and J genes are TRBV28 and TRBJ2-7; the D gene is possibly TRBD1 (6 bases). Trimming took off 2 bases at V and 6 bases at J, with 17 bases between the two ends. Germline CDR1 and CDR2: MDHEN and SYDVKM. The CDR3 has 15 residues.

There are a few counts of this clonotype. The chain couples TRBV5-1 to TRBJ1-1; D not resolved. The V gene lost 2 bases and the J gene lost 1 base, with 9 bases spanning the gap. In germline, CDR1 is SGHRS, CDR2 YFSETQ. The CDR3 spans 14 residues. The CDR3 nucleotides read TGCGCCAGCAGCTTCAGTAGCGAGAACACTGAAGCTTTCTTT. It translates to CASSFSSENTEAFF. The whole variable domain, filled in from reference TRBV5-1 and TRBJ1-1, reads KAGVTQTPRYLIKTRGQQVTLSCSPISGHRSVSWYQQTPGQGLQFLFEYFSETQRNKGNFPGRFSGRQFSNSRSEMNVSTLELGDSALYLCASSFSSENTEAFFGQGTRLTVV.

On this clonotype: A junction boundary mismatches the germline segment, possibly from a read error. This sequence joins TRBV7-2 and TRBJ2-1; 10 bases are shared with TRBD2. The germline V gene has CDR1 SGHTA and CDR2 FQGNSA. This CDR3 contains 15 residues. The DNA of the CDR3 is TGTGCCAGCAGCGTAGCGGGGGGCCTAGAAAATGAGCAGTTCTTC. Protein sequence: CASSVAGGLENEQFF.

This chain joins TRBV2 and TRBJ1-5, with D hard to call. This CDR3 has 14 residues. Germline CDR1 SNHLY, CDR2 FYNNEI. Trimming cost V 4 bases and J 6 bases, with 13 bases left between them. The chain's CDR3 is CASSVVGVRQPQHF. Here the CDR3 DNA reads TGTGCCAGCAGTGTAGTCGGGGTCCGTCAGCCCCAGCATTTT.

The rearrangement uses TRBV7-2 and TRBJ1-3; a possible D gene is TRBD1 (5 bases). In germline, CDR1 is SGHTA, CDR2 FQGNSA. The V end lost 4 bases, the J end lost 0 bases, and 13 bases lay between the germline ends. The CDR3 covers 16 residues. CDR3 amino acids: CASSSMARASGNTIYF. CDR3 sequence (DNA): TGTGCCAGCAGCTCAATGGCCAGGGCCTCTGGAAACACCATATATTTT.

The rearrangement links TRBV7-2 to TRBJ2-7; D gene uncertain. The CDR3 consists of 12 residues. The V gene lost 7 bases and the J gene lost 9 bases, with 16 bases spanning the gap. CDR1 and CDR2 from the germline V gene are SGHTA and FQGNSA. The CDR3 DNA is TGTGCCAGCACCCCGGGCCCATCGGGGCAGTACTTC. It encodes CASTPGPSGQYF.

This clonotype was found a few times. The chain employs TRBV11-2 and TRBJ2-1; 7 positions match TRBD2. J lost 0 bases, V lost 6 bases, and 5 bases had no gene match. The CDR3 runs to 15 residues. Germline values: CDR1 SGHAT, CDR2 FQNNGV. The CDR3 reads CASRMGGSSYNEQFF. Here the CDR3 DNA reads TGTGCCAGCAGGATGGGGGGGAGCTCCTACAATGAGCAGTTCTTC.

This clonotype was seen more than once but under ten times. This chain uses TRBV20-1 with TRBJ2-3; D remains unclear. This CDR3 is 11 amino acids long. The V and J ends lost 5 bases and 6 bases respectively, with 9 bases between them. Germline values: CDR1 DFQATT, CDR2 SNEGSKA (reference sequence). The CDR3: CSAPRMDTQYF. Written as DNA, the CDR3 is TGCAGTGCTCCCCGAATGGATACGCAGTATTTT.

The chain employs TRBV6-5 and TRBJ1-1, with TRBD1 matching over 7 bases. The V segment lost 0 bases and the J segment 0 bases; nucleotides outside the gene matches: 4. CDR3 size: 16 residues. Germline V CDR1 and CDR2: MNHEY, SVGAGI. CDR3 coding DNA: TGTGCCAGCAGTTACTCGCCGGGACAGATGAACACTGAAGCTTTCTTT. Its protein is CASSYSPGQMNTEAFF.

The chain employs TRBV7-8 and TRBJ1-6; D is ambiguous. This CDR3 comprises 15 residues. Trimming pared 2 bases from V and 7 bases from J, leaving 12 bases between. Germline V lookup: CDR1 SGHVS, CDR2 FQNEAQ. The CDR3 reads CASSLSRTRNSPLHF. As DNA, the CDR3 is TGTGCCAGCAGCTTAAGTCGGACGAGGAATTCACCCCTCCACTTT.

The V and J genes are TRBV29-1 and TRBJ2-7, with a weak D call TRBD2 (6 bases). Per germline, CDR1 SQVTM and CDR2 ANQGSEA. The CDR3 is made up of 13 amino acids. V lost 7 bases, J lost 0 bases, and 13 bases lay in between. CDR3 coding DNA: TGCAGCGCCCGGGACTCGAGCTCCTACGAGCAGTACTTC. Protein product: CSARDSSSYEQYF.

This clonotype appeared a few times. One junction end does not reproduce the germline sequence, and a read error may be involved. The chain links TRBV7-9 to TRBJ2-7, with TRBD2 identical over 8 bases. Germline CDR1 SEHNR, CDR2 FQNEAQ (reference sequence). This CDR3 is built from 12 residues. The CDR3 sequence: CASSLVAGSYEF. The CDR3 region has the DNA TGTGCCAGCAGCTTAGTAGCGGGGAGCTATGAGTTC.

The CDR3 spells CASSPSDRLNTEAFF. For the CDR3, the DNA is TGTGCCAGCTCACCATCGGACAGGTTGAACACTGAAGCTTTCTTT. The chain couples TRBV18 to TRBJ1-1, with TRBD1 identical over 7 bases. The trim removed 2 bases at V and 0 bases at J, leaving 3 bases unmatched. The CDR3 contains 15 residues. Germline lookup yields CDR1 KGHSH and CDR2 LQKENI. The complete variable domain, with remaining parts taken from reference TRBV18 and TRBJ1-1, reads NAGVMQNPRHLVRRRGQEARLRCSPMKGHSHVYWYRQLPEEGLKFMVYLQKENIIDESGMPKERFSAEFPKEGPSILRIQQVVRGDSAAYFCASSPSDRLNTEAFFGQGTRLTVV.

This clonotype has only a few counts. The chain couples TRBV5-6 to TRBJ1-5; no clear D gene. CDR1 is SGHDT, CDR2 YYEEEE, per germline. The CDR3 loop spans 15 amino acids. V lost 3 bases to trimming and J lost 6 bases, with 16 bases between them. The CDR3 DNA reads TGTGCCAGCAGCTCATGGGGAGCCTGGGGTCAGCCCCAGCATTTT. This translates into CASSSWGAWGQPQHF. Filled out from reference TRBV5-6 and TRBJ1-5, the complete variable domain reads DAGVTQSPTHLIKTRGQQVTLRCSPKSGHDTVSWYQQALGQGPQFIFQYYEEEERQRGNFPDRFSGHQFPNYSSELNVNALLLGDSALYLCASSSWGAWGQPQHFGDGTRLSIL.

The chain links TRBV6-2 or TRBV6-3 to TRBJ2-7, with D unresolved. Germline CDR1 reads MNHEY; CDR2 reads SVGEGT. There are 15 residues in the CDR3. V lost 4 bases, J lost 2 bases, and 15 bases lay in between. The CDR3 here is CASSSTATRAYEQYF. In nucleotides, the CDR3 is TGTGCCAGCAGTTCCACGGCGACGCGAGCCTACGAGCAGTACTTC.

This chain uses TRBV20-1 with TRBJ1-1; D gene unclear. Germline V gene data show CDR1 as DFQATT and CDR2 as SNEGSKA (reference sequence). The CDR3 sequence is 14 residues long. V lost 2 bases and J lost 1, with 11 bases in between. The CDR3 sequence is CSARLGLENTEAFF. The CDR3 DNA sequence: TGCAGTGCTAGACTTGGACTGGAGAACACTGAAGCTTTCTTT.

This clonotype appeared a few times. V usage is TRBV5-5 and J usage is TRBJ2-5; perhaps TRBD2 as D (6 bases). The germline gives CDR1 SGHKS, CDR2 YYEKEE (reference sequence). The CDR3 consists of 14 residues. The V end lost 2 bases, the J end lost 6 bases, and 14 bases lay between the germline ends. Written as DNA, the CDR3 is TGTGCCAGCAGCTTCGAGGAGGGGAGGCAGACCCAGTACTTC. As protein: CASSFEEGRQTQYF. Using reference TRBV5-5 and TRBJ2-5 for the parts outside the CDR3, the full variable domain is DAGVTQSPTHLIKTRGQQVTLRCSPISGHKSVSWYQQVLGQGPQFIFQYYEKEERGRGNFPDRFSARQFPNYSSELNVNALLLGDSALYLCASSFEEGRQTQYFGPGTRLLVL.

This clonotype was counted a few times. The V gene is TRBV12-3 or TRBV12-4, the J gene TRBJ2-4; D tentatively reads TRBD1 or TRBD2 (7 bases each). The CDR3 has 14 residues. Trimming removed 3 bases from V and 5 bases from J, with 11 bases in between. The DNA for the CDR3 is TGTGCCAGCAGTTTTGCAGGGGGGGAAAACATTCAGTACTTC. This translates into CASSFAGGENIQYF.

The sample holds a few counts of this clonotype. CDR3 amino acids: CASSLYRGLSSTDTQYF. The CDR3 DNA reads as TGTGCCAGCAGCCTATACAGGGGGCTGTCTAGCACAGATACGCAGTATTTT. The rearrangement joins TRBV7-9 to TRBJ2-3, with 9 bases matching TRBD1. Germline lookup yields CDR1 SEHNR and CDR2 FQNEAQ (reference sequence). The CDR3 has 17 residues. V dropped 5 bases and J dropped 0; count of bases not matched to a gene: 9.

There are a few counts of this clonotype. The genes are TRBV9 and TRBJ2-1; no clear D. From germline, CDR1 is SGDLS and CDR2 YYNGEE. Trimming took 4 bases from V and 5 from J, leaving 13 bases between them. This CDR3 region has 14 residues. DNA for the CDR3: TGTGCCAGCAGCCCAGAAGGCTACGACAATGAGCAGTTCTTC. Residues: CASSPEGYDNEQFF.

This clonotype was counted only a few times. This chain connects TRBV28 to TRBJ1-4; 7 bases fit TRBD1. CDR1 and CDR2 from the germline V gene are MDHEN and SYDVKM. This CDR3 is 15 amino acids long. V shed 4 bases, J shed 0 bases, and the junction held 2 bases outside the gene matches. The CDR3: CASSSGGATNEKLFF. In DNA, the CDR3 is TGTGCCAGCAGTTCAGGGGGAGCAACTAATGAAAAACTGTTTTTT.

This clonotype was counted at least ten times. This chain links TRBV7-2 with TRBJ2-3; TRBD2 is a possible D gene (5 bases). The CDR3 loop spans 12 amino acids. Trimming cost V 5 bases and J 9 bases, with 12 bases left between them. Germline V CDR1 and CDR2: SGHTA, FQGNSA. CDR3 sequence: CASSHTSGTQYF. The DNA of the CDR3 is TGTGCCAGCAGCCATACATCGGGGACGCAGTATTTT.

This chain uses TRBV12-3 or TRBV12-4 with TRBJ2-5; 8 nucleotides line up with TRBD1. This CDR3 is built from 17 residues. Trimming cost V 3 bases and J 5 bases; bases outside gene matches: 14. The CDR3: CASSFLGQARRWETQYF. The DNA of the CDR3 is TGTGCCAGCAGTTTTTTGGGACAGGCGCGGAGGTGGGAGACCCAGTACTTC.